The rows below give T cell receptor beta chains drawn from one sample of a study of blood T cell repertoires in COVID-19. Here immunoSEQ multiplex PCR was the method, and the copy in TCRdb shows in-frame clones only, minus some. This table has 140,000 to 150,000 clones, 84% appearing once. Material for sequencing was peripheral blood. The receptors originated from a man aged 25 to 40 with COVID-19, enrolled during active disease. Both conserved end residues are part of each CDR3. The D gene is left open where the match is weak. Only some rows state a clone size, as once, few, many or a class for expanded clones.

CDR3 DNA | CDR3 protein | D gene | clone size | CDR3 length | J gene | V gene
TGCGCCAGCGGTCTAGCGCCTTCCAACAATGAGCAGTTCTTC | CASGLAPSNNEQFF | . | . | 14 | TRBJ2-1 | TRBV4-1
TGTGCCAGCAACCTGGGACATAGCTACGAGCAGTACTTC | CASNLGHSYEQYF | . | . | 13 | TRBJ2-7 | TRBV5-6
TGTGCCAGCTCGGGGACAGGACTAAGCAATCAGCCCCAGCATTTT | CASSGTGLSNQPQHF | TRBD1 | . | 15 | TRBJ1-5 | TRBV2
TGTGCCAGCAGCGGCGGCTCCTACGAGCAGTACTTC | CASSGGSYEQYF | . | . | 12 | TRBJ2-7 | TRBV9
TGTGCCAGCTCCCTCAACGGTCGGGGTGAGCAGTTCTTC | CASSLNGRGEQFF | . | . | 13 | TRBJ2-1 | TRBV27
TGCGCCAGCAGTGAGTCTGGAGGGAGCTCCTACAATGAGCAGTTCTTC | CASSESGGSSYNEQFF | . | . | 16 | TRBJ2-1 | TRBV10-1
TGTGCCTGGAGTGTGAAAGGTCAGGACATTCAGTACTTC | CAWSVKGQDIQYF | . | . | 13 | TRBJ2-4 | TRBV30
TGTGCCCGGACAGGGGTCGGGGACACTGAAGCTTTCTTT | CARTGVGDTEAFF | TRBD1 | . | 13 | TRBJ1-1 | TRBV30
TGTGCCAGCAGCCCGGGGACAGCCTACAATGAGCAGTTCTTC | CASSPGTAYNEQFF | TRBD1 | . | 14 | TRBJ2-1 | TRBV7-6
TGTGCCAGCAGCTTTCGACAGGGCGCTCAAAACATTCAGTACTTC | CASSFRQGAQNIQYF | TRBD1 | . | 15 | TRBJ2-4 | TRBV7-9
TGTGCCAGCAGTTCAAGGCCCGGACAGGCTCCGTATAATTCACCCCTCCACTTT | CASSSRPGQAPYNSPLHF | TRBD1 | . | 18 | TRBJ1-6 | TRBV27
TGTGCCAGCAGCGGTACAGGGGTGGGCACAGATACGCAGTATTTT | CASSGTGVGTDTQYF | TRBD1 | . | 15 | TRBJ2-3 | TRBV5-4
TGTGCCAGCAGCCCCGGGGTCTATGGCTACACCTTC | CASSPGVYGYTF | . | . | 12 | TRBJ1-2 | TRBV5-6
TGTGCCAGCAGCGCAAGTACAGGGCGCCCTAATGAAAAACTGTTTTTT | CASSASTGRPNEKLFF | . | . | 16 | TRBJ1-4 | TRBV7-2
TGTGCCAGTAGTCGGACTAGCGTACATGAGCAGTTCTTC | CASSRTSVHEQFF | TRBD2 | . | 13 | TRBJ2-1 | TRBV19
TGTGCCACGAGTGGGACTAGCTCCTACGAGCAGTACTTC | CATSGTSSYEQYF | TRBD2 | . | 13 | TRBJ2-7 | TRBV18
TGTGCCAGCAGAAGGGGGCCCCAAGAGACCCAGTACTTC | CASRRGPQETQYF | TRBD1 | . | 13 | TRBJ2-5 | TRBV28
TGTGCCAGCAGCTTTGTTGTTAGTACCTACGAGCAGTACTTC | CASSFVVSTYEQYF | . | . | 14 | TRBJ2-7 | TRBV7-9
TGTGCCAGTTCCCCAGGGAGGCACACTGAAGCTTTCTTT | CASSPGRHTEAFF | . | few | 13 | TRBJ1-1 | TRBV19
TGTGCCAGCAGCCCCTTGAGAATCGGCGGGAGGTGGCAGTTCTTC | CASSPLRIGGRWQFF | TRBD2 | . | 15 | TRBJ2-1 | TRBV11-2
TGTGCCAGCAGGCCGACAGGGGGCTTGGAAAAACTGTTTTTT | CASRPTGGLEKLFF | TRBD1 | . | 14 | TRBJ1-4 | TRBV27
TGCGCCAGCAGTGAGTCCAAGGTAGCGGGAAGGTTT | CASSESKVAGRF | TRBD2 | . | 12 | TRBJ2-3 | TRBV10-2
TGTGCCAGCAGCCAAATTTCGGGACAGTTCAATGAGCAGTTCTTC | CASSQISGQFNEQFF | TRBD1 | . | 15 | TRBJ2-1 | TRBV7-6
TGTGCCAGCAGTGTACAGGCCCGTAGCAATCAGCCCCAGCATTTT | CASSVQARSNQPQHF | . | . | 15 | TRBJ1-5 | TRBV2
TGCGCCAGCAGCTCCCCGGGGGTCTACGAGCAGTACTTC | CASSSPGVYEQYF | . | . | 13 | TRBJ2-7 | TRBV5-1
TGTGCCAGCAGCGGAAGACAGGGTCCCTCCTACGAGCAGTACTTC | CASSGRQGPSYEQYF | TRBD1 | . | 15 | TRBJ2-7 | TRBV13